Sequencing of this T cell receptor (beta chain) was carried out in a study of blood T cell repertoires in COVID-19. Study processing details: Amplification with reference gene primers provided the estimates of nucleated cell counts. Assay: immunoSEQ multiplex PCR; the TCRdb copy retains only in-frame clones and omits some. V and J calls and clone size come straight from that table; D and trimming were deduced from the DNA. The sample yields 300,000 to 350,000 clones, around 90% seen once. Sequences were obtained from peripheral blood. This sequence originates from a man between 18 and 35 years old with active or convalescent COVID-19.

The CDR3 spells CASSSPPRAQIYEQYF. The CDR3 DNA reads TGTGCCAGCAGCTCCCCACCGCGGGCACAAATCTACGAGCAGTACTTC. The V call is TRBV7-8, the J call TRBJ2-7; TRBD2 is a possible D gene (5 bases). Germline V lookup: CDR1 SGHVS, CDR2 FQNEAQ. The CDR3 extends over 16 amino acids. The germline V and J ends were trimmed by 4 bases and 3 bases, with 19 bases remaining between them.